The sequence of this TCR beta chain was determined in a study of identical twins. V lost 2 bases to trimming and J lost 2 bases, with 9 bases between them. CDR3 size: 14 residues. From germline, CDR1 is MNHNS and CDR2 SASEGT. Using its own MiXCR run on the 5' RACE reads, TCRdb lists one record per CDR3 protein. The data show 550,000 to 800,000 distinct CDR3 sequences, roughly 7.2% seen once. Study outcomes and limitations: Partly confounded zero-insertion analyses could result from invariant MAIT and iNKT cells.

Every one of the donors was a healthy Caucasian. This clonotype was recorded a few times. The antigen is undetermined. The data were also submitted as part of a second study, on yellow fever vaccine responses in identical twins.

This TCR was recovered from a woman aged 18 to 35 in good health. V gene TRBV6-1 combines with J gene TRBJ1-2; D remains unclear. The sample was PBMCs. The CDR3 DNA is TGTGCCAGCAGTGAAAATTGGCGGAACTATGGCTACACCTTC. It encodes CASSENWRNYGYTF.